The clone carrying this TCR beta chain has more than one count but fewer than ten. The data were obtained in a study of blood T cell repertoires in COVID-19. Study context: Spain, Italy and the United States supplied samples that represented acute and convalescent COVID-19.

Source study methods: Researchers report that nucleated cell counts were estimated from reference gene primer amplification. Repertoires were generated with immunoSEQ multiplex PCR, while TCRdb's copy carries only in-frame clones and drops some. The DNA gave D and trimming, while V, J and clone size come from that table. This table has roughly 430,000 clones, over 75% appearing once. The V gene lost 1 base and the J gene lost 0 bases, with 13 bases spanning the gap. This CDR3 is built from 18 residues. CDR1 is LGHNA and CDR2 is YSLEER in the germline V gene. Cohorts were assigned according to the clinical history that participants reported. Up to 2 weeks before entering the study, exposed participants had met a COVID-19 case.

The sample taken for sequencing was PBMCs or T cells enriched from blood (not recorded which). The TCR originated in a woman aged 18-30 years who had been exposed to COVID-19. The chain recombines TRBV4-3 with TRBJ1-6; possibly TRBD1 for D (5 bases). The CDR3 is CASSQVGVGSSYNSPLHF. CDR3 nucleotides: TGCGCCAGCAGCCAAGTGGGGGTCGGGAGCTCCTATAATTCACCCCTCCACTTT.